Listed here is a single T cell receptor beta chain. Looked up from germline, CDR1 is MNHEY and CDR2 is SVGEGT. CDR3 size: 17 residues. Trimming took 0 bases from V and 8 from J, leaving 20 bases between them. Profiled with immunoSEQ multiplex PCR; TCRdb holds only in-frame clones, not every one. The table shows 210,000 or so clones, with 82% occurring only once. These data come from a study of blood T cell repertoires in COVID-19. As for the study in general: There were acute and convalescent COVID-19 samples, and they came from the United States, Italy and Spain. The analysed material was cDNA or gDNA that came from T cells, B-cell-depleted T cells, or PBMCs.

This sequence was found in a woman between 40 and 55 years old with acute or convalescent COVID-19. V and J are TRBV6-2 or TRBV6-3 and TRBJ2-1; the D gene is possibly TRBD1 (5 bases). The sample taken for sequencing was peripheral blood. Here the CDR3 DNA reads TGTGCCAGCAGTTACTCAATCAGGGCACAAAAAGACGATGAGCAGTTCTTC. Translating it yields CASSYSIRAQKDDEQFF.